This passage covers 9 T cell receptor beta chains from one sample sequenced in a study of technical replicates of blood from a few donors. Produced via immunoSEQ multiplex PCR; TCRdb's table is partial and in-frame only. The data hold approximately 89,000 clones, with 90% to 95% observed a single time. The specimen sequenced was T cells isolated from PBMCs. These receptors were taken from a human donor in good health.

V usage is TRBV6-5 and J usage is TRBJ2-5; no clear D. CDR1 and CDR2 from the germline V gene are MNHEY and SVGAGI. The V end was cut by 9 bases, the J end by 7 bases, with 12 bases between. This CDR3 is built from 11 residues. The CDR3 spells CASSRFGTQYF. Here the CDR3 DNA reads TGTGCCAGTAGCCGGTTTGGGACCCAGTACTTC.

The V and J genes are TRBV5-6 and TRBJ1-1; 7 nucleotides align to TRBD1. V lost 3 bases and J lost 0; bases outside the gene matches: 2. CDR3 length: 14 amino acids. The germline gives CDR1 SGHDT, CDR2 YYEEEE. CDR3 sequence: CASSYRGMNTEAFF. For the CDR3, the DNA is TGTGCCAGCAGCTACAGGGGTATGAACACTGAAGCTTTCTTT.

This clone showed up just once. The V and J genes are TRBV29-1 and TRBJ2-2; maybe TRBD1 (5 bases). The CDR3 runs to 14 residues. V was clipped by 5 bases and J by 5 bases, with 15 bases between them. CDR1 SQVTM and CDR2 ANQGSEA come from the germline V gene. The DNA for the CDR3 is TGCAGCGTTTCCAGGGCTGACGGGACCGGGGAGCTGTTTTTT. Amino acids: CSVSRADGTGELFF.

The J gene is TRBJ2-1, the V gene TRBV6-5; D gene unclear. V lost 5 bases, J lost 4 bases, and 15 bases lay in between. The V gene's germline CDR1 is MNHEY and CDR2 SVGAGI. This CDR3 contains 15 residues. The CDR3 DNA follows: TGTGCCAGCAGTCCCGAGCGAGATCCTTACAATGAGCAGTTCTTC. As protein: CASSPERDPYNEQFF.

This chain links TRBV19 with TRBJ1-2, with D hard to call. This CDR3 region has 13 residues. Between the trimmed V and J ends, which lost 6 bases and 5 bases, there was a span of 13 bases. From germline, CDR1 is LNHDA and CDR2 SQIVND (reference sequence). DNA for the CDR3: TGTGCCAGTAGGGCGGCTACCGCTTATGGCTACACCTTC. Its translation: CASRAATAYGYTF.

CDR3 sequence reads: CSVVLTGRETQYF. The DNA for the CDR3 is TGCAGCGTCGTATTGACAGGACGGGAGACCCAGTACTTC. The V gene is TRBV29-1, the J gene TRBJ2-5; maybe TRBD1 (6 bases). The CDR3 loop spans 13 amino acids. Trimming removed 6 bases from V and 5 bases from J, with 16 bases in between. The germline V gene encodes CDR1 SQVTM and CDR2 ANQGSEA.

This chain uses TRBV9 with TRBJ2-7; 13 nucleotides line up with TRBD2. The ends lost 4 bases at V and 3 bases at J; junction bases unmatched: 4. The CDR3 covers 15 residues. Germline assignment: CDR1 SGDLS and CDR2 YYNGEE. The CDR3, as DNA: TGTGCCAGCAGCCCGGGACTAGCGGGGAACTACGAGCAGTACTTC. It encodes CASSPGLAGNYEQYF. Full variable domain (rest looked up from reference TRBV9 and TRBJ2-7): DSGVTQTPKHLITATGQRVTLRCSPRSGDLSVYWYQQSLDQGLQFLIQYYNGEERAKGNILERFSAQQFPDLHSELNLSSLELGDSALYFCASSPGLAGNYEQYFGPGTRLTVT.

The chain uses TRBV7-9 and TRBJ2-1; 11 nucleotides match TRBD2. CDR3 length equals 15 residues. The germline V gene encodes CDR1 SEHNR and CDR2 FQNEAQ (reference sequence). V shed 2 bases and J 8 bases; nucleotides not matched to a gene: 5. CDR3 in amino acids: CASSLTSGSRYEQFF. The CDR3 DNA reads as TGTGCCAGCAGCTTAACTAGCGGGAGTAGGTATGAGCAGTTCTTC.

J is TRBJ2-5 and V is TRBV19, with a weak D call TRBD1 (5 bases). V dropped 3 bases and J dropped 5 bases, with 13 bases sitting between them. Germline loops: CDR1 LNHDA, CDR2 SQIVND (reference sequence). The CDR3 has 14 residues. The CDR3 DNA reads TGTGCCAGTAGTATCCAGGGCGGTACGGAGACCCAGTACTTC. This gives the protein CASSIQGGTETQYF.